This TCR beta chain was identified during a study of blood T cell repertoires in COVID-19. Study summary: Researchers got acute and convalescent COVID-19 samples from the United States, Italy and Spain. PBMCs, B-cell-depleted T cells, or T cells were the source of the cDNA or gDNA that made up the material.

How the authors handled the data: Reference gene primer amplification gave estimated nucleated cell counts. Using immunoSEQ multiplex PCR, the repertoire was profiled, and TCRdb retains in-frame clones only, with some absent. D and trimming come from the DNA, and the V and J calls and clone size come from that table. The repertoire has some 530,000 clones, approximately 83% of them found once; the top ten carry 3.2%. Germline V gene lookup returns CDR1 MNHEY and CDR2 SMNVEV (reference sequence). The CDR3 runs to 15 residues. Losses at the gene ends were 4 bases for V and 5 bases for J; bases not matched to a gene: 7.

This chain links TRBV27 with TRBJ1-4, with 7 bases lining up with TRBD1. This clonotype was sampled from a human donor in a cohort sampled during active COVID-19. Sequencing input: peripheral blood. CDR3 in DNA: TGTGCCAGCAGTTCACCGGGACAGAGGAATGAAAAACTGTTTTTT. Translated: CASSSPGQRNEKLFF.